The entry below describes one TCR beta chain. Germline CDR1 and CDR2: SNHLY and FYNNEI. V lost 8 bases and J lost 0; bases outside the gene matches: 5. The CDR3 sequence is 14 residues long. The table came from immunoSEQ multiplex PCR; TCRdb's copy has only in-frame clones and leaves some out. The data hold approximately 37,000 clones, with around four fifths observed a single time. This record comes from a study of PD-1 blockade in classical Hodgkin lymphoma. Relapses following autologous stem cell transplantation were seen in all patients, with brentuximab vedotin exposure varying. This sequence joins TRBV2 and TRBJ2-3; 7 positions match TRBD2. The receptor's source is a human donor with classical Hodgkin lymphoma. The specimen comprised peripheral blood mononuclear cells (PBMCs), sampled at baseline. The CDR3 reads CASSWTRSTDTQYF. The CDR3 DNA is TGTGCCAGCTCCTGGACTAGGAGCACAGATACGCAGTATTTT.